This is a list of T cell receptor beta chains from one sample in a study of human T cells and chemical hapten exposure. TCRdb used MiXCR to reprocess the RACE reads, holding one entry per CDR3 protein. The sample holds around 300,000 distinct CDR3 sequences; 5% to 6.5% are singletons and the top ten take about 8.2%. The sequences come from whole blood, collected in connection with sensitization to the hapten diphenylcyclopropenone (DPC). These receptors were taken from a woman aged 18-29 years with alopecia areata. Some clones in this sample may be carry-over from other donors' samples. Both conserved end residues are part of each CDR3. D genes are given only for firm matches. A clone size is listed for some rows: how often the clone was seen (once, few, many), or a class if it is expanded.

TGTGCCAGCAGCCCCCCAGTCCAAGAGACCCAGTACTTC	CASSPPVQETQYF	many	TRBJ2-5	TRBV7-8	-
TGTGCCAGCAGCCAATTCGACAGGGCGAAGGATGGCTACACCTTC	CASSQFDRAKDGYTF	few	TRBJ1-2	TRBV3-1	TRBD1
TGCAGTGCTAGCCGGACGCTAGCCAAAAACATTCAGTACTTC	CSASRTLAKNIQYF	-	TRBJ2-4	TRBV20-1	-
TGTGCCAGCAGCTGGGGGCAGAACAATAATGAAAAACTGTTTTTT	CASSWGQNNNEKLFF	few	TRBJ1-4	TRBV9	-
TGTGCCAGCAGCCAATCGGTACCCGGCCTAGAACCCCTCCACTTT	CASSQSVPGLEPLHF	-	TRBJ1-6	TRBV16	-
TGTGCCAGCAGCTTTAGTGGGTCGCAGACCCAGTACTTC	CASSFSGSQTQYF	many	TRBJ2-5	TRBV7-2	-
TGCAGTGCTACCGGTCGGGCTAGCGGGGGATTGATGTACGTTACGCAGTATTTT	CSATGRASGGLMYVTQYF	many	TRBJ2-3	TRBV20-1	TRBD2
TGTGCCAGCAGTCCGTCTCTCACAGATACGCAGTATTTT	CASSPSLTDTQYF	-	TRBJ2-3	TRBV7-2	-
TGTGCCAGCAGTTCCCCGGGACTAGCAGAGACCCAGTACTTC	CASSSPGLAETQYF	many	TRBJ2-5	TRBV28	TRBD2
TGTGCCAGCAGCCGGCCCGCCGGGACCCCTGGAAACACCATATATTTT	CASSRPAGTPGNTIYF	-	TRBJ1-3	TRBV13	-
TGTGCCAGCAGCTTAGACAGGGCCGCTTACAATGAGCAGTTCTTC	CASSLDRAAYNEQFF	many	TRBJ2-1	TRBV7-2	-
TGTGCCAGCAGTTTATTAGTTTATGGCGGGGAGACCCAGTACTTC	CASSLLVYGGETQYF	-	TRBJ2-5	TRBV27	-
TGTGCCAGCAACTCCCTGAGACAGGGCAGACGCTCTAACTATGGCTACACCTTC	CASNSLRQGRRSNYGYTF	many	TRBJ1-2	TRBV6-2/TRBV6-3	TRBD1
TGTGCCATCGGAACGGACAGCTTCTCTGGGGCCAACGTCCTGACTTTC	CAIGTDSFSGANVLTF	-	TRBJ2-6	TRBV10-3	-
TGTGCCAGCAGCCCCGCGAGAAGCACAGATACGCAGTATTTT	CASSPARSTDTQYF	few	TRBJ2-3	TRBV3-1	-
TGTGCCAGCAGCCTACCATCGAGTACAGATACGCAGTATTTT	CASSLPSSTDTQYF	-	TRBJ2-3	TRBV6-5	-
TGTGCCAGCAGTTACACTGCGCGCCACGAGCAGTACTTC	CASSYTARHEQYF	few	TRBJ2-7	TRBV6-5	-
TGTGCCAGCAGTTTAGCGACAGGGTGGGGAGCTTTCTTT	CASSLATGWGAFF	-	TRBJ1-1	TRBV12-3/TRBV12-4	TRBD1
TGTGCCAGCAGTTTTGCAGCAGAGGCCCAGCATTTT	CASSFAAEAQHF	-	TRBJ1-5	TRBV12-3/TRBV12-4	-
TGTGCCAGCAGTCCCCGCCCAGGTAGTAATGAAAAACTGTTTTTT	CASSPRPGSNEKLFF	-	TRBJ1-4	TRBV12-3/TRBV12-4	-
TGTGCCACCAGCCTAGGGGACAGACTAAATTCACCCCTCCACTTT	CATSLGDRLNSPLHF	few	TRBJ1-6	TRBV15	TRBD1
TGTGCCAGCAGTTATGCGGGGGAGCTGAACACTGAAGCTTTCTTT	CASSYAGELNTEAFF	few	TRBJ1-1	TRBV6-5	-
TGCGCCAGCAGCCAAGAATTGGGGCAGAGCTCCTACAATGAGCAGTTCTTC	CASSQELGQSSYNEQFF	few	TRBJ2-1	TRBV4-3	-
TGTGCCAGCAAAGTATCTCAGGTGAACATTCAGTACTTC	CASKVSQVNIQYF	-	TRBJ2-4	TRBV7-3	-
TGTGCCAGCAGTCGGGACAGGGGGGGCACTGAAGCTTTCTTT	CASSRDRGGTEAFF	few	TRBJ1-1	TRBV5-8	TRBD1
TGTGCCAGCAGCATGCGACAGGGTATAAATGAGCAGTTCTTC	CASSMRQGINEQFF	-	TRBJ2-1	TRBV14	TRBD1
TGTGCCAGCAGTATATGGGACAGGGTCGACTATGGCTACACCTTC	CASSIWDRVDYGYTF	-	TRBJ1-2	TRBV6-6	TRBD1
TGCAGTGCTAGTGGGCCTGACAGGGCCCATCAGCCCCAGCATTTT	CSASGPDRAHQPQHF	many	TRBJ1-5	TRBV20-1	TRBD1